These 12 T cell receptor beta chains were sequenced from one sample in a study of technical replicates of blood from a handful of donors. Measured with immunoSEQ multiplex PCR; TCRdb has only the in-frame clones, and not every one. This repertoire shows 75,000 or so clones, around 92% found once; its top ten account for about 0.37%. Input material: T cells isolated from PBMCs. The receptor source for this set is a human donor in good health.

This rearrangement joins TRBV29-1 to TRBJ1-1; TRBD1 is a possible D gene (6 bases). The ends were cut back, 4 bases at V and 0 bases at J, with 18 bases in the middle. This CDR3 is 16 amino acids long. Germline CDR1 and CDR2: SQVTM and ANQGSEA. The CDR3, as DNA: TGCAGCGTTGCCCTGACAGGTTATCTAGTGAACACTGAAGCTTTCTTT. Protein product: CSVALTGYLVNTEAFF.

V is TRBV5-1 and J is TRBJ2-1; 7 nucleotides match TRBD2. The CDR3 consists of 17 residues. Germline lookup yields CDR1 SGHRS and CDR2 YFSETQ. V lost 0 bases and J lost 7; bases outside the gene matches: 13. CDR3 sequence: CASSLGPGGGPGNEQFF. In DNA form, the CDR3 reads TGCGCCAGCAGCTTGGGCCCCGGGGGAGGGCCGGGTAATGAGCAGTTCTTC.

The V and J genes are TRBV25-1 and TRBJ2-1; no clear D gene. The CDR3 length is 14 residues. V dropped 2 bases and J dropped 0 bases, with 5 bases sitting between them. The germline gives CDR1 MGHDK, CDR2 SYGVNS. CDR3 in DNA: TGTGCCAGCAGTGAACTGAGCTCCTACAATGAGCAGTTCTTC. Translating it yields CASSELSSYNEQFF.

This sequence joins TRBV27 and TRBJ2-5, with TRBD1 as a possible D gene (6 bases). V dropped 4 bases and J dropped 0 bases, with 12 bases sitting between them. The CDR3 consists of 15 residues. From germline, CDR1 is MNHEY and CDR2 SMNVEV (reference sequence). The CDR3 loop reads CASSSDRRNQETQYF. The CDR3 DNA reads as TGTGCCAGCAGTTCAGACAGGAGGAACCAAGAGACCCAGTACTTC.

The chain employs TRBV28 and TRBJ2-7; D is possibly TRBD2 (6 bases). CDR3 length: 15 amino acids. V was clipped by 1 base and J by 3 bases, with 13 bases between them. Germline V gene data show CDR1 as MDHEN and CDR2 as SYDVKM. The CDR3 is CASSLFTGADYEQYF. Here the CDR3 DNA reads TGTGCCAGCAGTTTATTCACGGGAGCTGACTACGAGCAGTACTTC.

The chain carries TRBV5-1 and TRBJ2-7, with D possibly TRBD2 on 6 matching bases. Per the germline V gene, CDR1 is SGHRS and CDR2 is YFSETQ. V shed 4 bases and J shed 5 bases, with 16 bases lying between them. This CDR3 contains 14 residues. CDR3 amino acids: CASSPGLQTDEQYF. The CDR3 DNA reads TGCGCCAGCAGCCCGGGACTTCAAACCGACGAGCAGTACTTC.

V gene TRBV29-1 combines with J gene TRBJ2-1; D is unresolved. V was shortened by 3 bases and J by 13 bases, with 13 bases between the two germline ends. Per germline, CDR1 SQVTM and CDR2 ANQGSEA. This CDR3 has 11 residues. Written as DNA, the CDR3 is TGCAGCGTTGATGTCGCGCTCCTACAGTTCTTC. It yields the protein CSVDVALLQFF.

This clone appeared a few times. The chain has TRBV28 and TRBJ1-5, with 9 bases aligning to TRBD1. The germline V gene has CDR1 MDHEN and CDR2 SYDVKM. V was clipped by 5 bases and J by 5 bases; unmatched bases: 1. The CDR3 contains 13 residues. This CDR3 reads CASSRTGDQPQHF. CDR3 nucleotide sequence: TGTGCCAGCAGTAGGACAGGGGATCAGCCCCAGCATTTT.

The chain employs TRBV7-9 and TRBJ2-2; no reliable D call. The CDR3 has 15 residues. Trimming removed 2 bases from V and 4 bases from J, with 11 bases in between. Germline V CDR1 and CDR2: SEHNR, FQNEAQ (reference sequence). CDR3 DNA sequence: TGTGCCAGCAGCTTAAGGCAGCCGGGCACCGGGGAGCTGTTTTTT. This codes for CASSLRQPGTGELFF.

The CDR3 region is CSVGADYGYTF. CDR3 coding DNA: TGCAGCGTTGGGGCAGACTATGGCTACACCTTC. The chain couples TRBV29-1 to TRBJ1-2; D unclear. This CDR3 comprises 11 residues. Germline CDR1 is SQVTM and CDR2 is ANQGSEA. V was cut by 4 bases and J by 3 bases, with 6 bases left in between.

DNA for the CDR3: TGTGCCAGCAATTTGGGCGGGAGGGCCGACTACGAGCAGTACTTC. It codes for CASNLGGRADYEQYF. The genes are TRBV25-1 and TRBJ2-7; 9 bases are shared with TRBD2. The trim removed 7 bases at V and 3 bases at J, leaving 10 bases unmatched. The CDR3 has 15 residues. Germline V gene sequence: CDR1 MGHDK, CDR2 SYGVNS.

The rearrangement uses TRBV28 and TRBJ1-5, with a weak D call TRBD1 (6 bases). The CDR3 has 14 residues. Per the germline V gene, CDR1 is MDHEN and CDR2 is SYDVKM. The V end lost 3 bases, the J end lost 6 bases, and 12 bases lay between the germline ends. The CDR3 DNA reads TGTGCCAGCAGTTTCCCAGGGGAGGGTCAGCCCCAGCATTTT. It codes for CASSFPGEGQPQHF.